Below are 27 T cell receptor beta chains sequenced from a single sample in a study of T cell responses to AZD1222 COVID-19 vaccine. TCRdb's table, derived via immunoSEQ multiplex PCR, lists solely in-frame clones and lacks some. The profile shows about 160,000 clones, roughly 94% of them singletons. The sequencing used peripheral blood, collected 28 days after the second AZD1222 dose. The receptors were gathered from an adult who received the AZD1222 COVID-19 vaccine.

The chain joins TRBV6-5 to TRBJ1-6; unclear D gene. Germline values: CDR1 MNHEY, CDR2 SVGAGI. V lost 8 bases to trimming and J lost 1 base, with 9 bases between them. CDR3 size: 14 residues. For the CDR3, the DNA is TGTGCCAGCGGCGGCAGATCCTATAATTCACCCCTCCACTTT. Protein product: CASGGRSYNSPLHF.

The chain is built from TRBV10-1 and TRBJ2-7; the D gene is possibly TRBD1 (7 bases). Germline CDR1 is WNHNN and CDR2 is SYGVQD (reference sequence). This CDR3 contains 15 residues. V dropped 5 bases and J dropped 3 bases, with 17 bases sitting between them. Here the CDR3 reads CASSPTRTGDYEQYF. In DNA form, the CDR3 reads TGCGCCAGCAGTCCGACTAGGACAGGAGACTACGAGCAGTACTTC.

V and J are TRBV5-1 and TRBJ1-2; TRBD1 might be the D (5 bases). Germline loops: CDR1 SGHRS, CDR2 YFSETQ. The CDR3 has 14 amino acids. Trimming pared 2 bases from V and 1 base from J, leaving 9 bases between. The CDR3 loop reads CASSFRGVNYGYTF. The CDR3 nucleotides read TGCGCCAGCAGCTTCAGAGGGGTTAACTATGGCTACACCTTC. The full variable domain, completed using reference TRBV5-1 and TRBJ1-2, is KAGVTQTPRYLIKTRGQQVTLSCSPISGHRSVSWYQQTPGQGLQFLFEYFSETQRNKGNFPGRFSGRQFSNSRSEMNVSTLELGDSALYLCASSFRGVNYGYTFGSGTRLTVV.

The chain's CDR3 is CASSVVGIQTEAFF. The DNA for the CDR3 is TGTGCCAGCAGCGTAGTGGGGATTCAAACTGAAGCTTTCTTT. The chain carries TRBV9 and TRBJ1-1; no clear D gene. Trimming cost V 0 bases and J 5 bases, with 11 bases left between them. This CDR3 comprises 14 residues. Germline V gives CDR1 SGDLS, CDR2 YYNGEE.

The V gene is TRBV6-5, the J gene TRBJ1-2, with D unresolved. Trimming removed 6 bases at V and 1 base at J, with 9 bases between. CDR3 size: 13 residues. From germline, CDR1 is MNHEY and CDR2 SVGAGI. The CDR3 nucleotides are TGTGCCAGCAGCCCAAACCTTAACTATGGCTACACCTTC. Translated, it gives CASSPNLNYGYTF.

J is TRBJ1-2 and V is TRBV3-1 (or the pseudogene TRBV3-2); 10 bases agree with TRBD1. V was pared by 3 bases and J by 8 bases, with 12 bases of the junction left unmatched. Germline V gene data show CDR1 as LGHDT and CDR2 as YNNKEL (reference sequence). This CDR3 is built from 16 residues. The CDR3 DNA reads TGTGCCAGCAGCCATTACATCGACAGGGGGCTTTACGGCTACACCTTC. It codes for CASSHYIDRGLYGYTF.

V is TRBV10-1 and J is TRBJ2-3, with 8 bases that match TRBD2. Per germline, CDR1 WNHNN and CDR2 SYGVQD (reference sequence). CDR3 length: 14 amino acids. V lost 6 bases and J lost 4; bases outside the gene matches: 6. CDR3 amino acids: CASSQRELPDTQYF. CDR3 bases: TGCGCCAGCAGCCAGCGGGAGTTACCAGATACGCAGTATTTT.

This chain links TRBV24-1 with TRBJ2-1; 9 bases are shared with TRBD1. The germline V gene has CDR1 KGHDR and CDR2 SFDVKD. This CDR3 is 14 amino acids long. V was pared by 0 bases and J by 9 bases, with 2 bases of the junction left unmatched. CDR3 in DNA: TGTGCCACCAGTGATTTGGGACAGGGGAGTGAGCAGTTCTTC. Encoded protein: CATSDLGQGSEQFF.

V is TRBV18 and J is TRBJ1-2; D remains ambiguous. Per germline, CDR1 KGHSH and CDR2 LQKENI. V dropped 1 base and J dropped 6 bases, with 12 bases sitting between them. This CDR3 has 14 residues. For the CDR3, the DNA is TGTGCCAGCTCACCACTTCGGATTGACGATGGCTACACCTTC. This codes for CASSPLRIDDGYTF.

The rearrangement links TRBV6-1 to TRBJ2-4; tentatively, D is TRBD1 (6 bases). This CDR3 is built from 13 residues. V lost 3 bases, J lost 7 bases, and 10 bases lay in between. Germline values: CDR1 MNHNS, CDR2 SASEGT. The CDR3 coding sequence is TGTGCCAGCAGTGATCAGGGGTGGAACATTCAGTACTTC. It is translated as CASSDQGWNIQYF.

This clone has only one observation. The CDR3 loop reads CASSVGGIQETQYF. The CDR3 DNA sequence: TGTGCCAGCAGTGTAGGGGGAATCCAAGAGACCCAGTACTTC. The chain is built from TRBV25-1 and TRBJ2-5, with a tentative D call TRBD1 (6 bases). The germline CDR1 and CDR2 sequences are MGHDK and SYGVNS. V was trimmed by 4 bases and J by 1 base, leaving 10 bases between them. This CDR3 has 14 amino acids.

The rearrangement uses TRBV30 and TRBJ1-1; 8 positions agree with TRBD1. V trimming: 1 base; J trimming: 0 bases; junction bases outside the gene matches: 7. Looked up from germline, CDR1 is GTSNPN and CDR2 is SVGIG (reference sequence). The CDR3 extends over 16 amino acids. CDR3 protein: CAWSARTGPMNTEAFF. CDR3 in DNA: TGTGCCTGGAGTGCCCGGACAGGGCCAATGAACACTGAAGCTTTCTTT.

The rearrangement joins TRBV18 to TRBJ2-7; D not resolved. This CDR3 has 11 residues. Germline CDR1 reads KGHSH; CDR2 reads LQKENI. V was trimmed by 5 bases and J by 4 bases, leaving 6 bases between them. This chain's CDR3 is CASSEDYEQYF. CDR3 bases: TGTGCCAGCTCAGAGGATTACGAGCAGTACTTC.

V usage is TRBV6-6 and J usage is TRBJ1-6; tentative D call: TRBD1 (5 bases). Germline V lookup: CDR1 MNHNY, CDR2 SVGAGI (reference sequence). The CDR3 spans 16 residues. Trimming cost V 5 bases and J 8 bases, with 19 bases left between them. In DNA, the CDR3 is TGTGCCAGCAGTAAACAAACTACAGGTTGGGATTCACCCCTCCACTTT. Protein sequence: CASSKQTTGWDSPLHF.

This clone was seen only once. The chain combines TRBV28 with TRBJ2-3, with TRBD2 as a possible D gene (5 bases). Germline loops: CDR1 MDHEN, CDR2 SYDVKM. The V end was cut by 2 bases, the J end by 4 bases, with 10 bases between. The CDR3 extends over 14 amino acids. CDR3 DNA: TGTGCCAGCAGTTTAACTGGGCGGGCAGATACGCAGTATTTT. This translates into CASSLTGRADTQYF.

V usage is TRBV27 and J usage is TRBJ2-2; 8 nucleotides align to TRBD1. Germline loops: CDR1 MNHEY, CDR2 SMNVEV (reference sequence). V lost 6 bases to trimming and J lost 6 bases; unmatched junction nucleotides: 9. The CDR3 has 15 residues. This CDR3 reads CASRPLDREAGELFF. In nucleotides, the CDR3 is TGTGCCAGCAGACCCCTGGACAGGGAAGCCGGGGAGCTGTTTTTT.

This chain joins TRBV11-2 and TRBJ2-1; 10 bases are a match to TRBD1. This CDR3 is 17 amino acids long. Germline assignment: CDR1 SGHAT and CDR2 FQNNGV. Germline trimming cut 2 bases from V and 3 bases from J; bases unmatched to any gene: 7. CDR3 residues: CASSLSRDRGLYNEQFF. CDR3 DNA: TGTGCCAGCAGCTTATCACGAGACAGGGGGCTCTACAATGAGCAGTTCTTC. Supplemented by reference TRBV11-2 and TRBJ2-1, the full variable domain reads EAGVAQSPRYKIIEKRQSVAFWCNPISGHATLYWYQQILGQGPKLLIQFQNNGVVDDSQLPKDRFSAERLKGVDSTLKIQPAKLEDSAVYLCASSLSRDRGLYNEQFFGPGTRLTVL.

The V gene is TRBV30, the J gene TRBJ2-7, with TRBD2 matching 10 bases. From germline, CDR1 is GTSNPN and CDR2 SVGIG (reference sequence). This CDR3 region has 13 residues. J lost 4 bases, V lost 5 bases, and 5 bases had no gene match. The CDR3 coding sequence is TGTGCCTGGGAAACTAGCGGGAAATACGAGCAGTACTTC. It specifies CAWETSGKYEQYF.

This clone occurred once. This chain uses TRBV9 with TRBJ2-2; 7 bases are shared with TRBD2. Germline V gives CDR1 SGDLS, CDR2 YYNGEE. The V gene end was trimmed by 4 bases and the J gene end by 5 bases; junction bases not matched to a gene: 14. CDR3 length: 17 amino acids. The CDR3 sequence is CASSLPGLAAGTGELFF. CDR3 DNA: TGTGCCAGCAGCCTCCCAGGGCTAGCGGCTGGGACCGGGGAGCTGTTTTTT. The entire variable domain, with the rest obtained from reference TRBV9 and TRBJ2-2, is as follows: DSGVTQTPKHLITATGQRVTLRCSPRSGDLSVYWYQQSLDQGLQFLIQYYNGEERAKGNILERFSAQQFPDLHSELNLSSLELGDSALYFCASSLPGLAAGTGELFFGEGSRLTVL.

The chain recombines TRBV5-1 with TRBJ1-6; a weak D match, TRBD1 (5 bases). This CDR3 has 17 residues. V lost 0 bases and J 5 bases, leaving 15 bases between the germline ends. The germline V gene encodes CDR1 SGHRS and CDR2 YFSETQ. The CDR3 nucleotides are TGCGCCAGCAGCTTGGGTAGCAGGGCCTCGAATAATTCACCCCTCCACTTT. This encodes CASSLGSRASNNSPLHF. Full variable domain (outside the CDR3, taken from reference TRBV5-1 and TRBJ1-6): KAGVTQTPRYLIKTRGQQVTLSCSPISGHRSVSWYQQTPGQGLQFLFEYFSETQRNKGNFPGRFSGRQFSNSRSEMNVSTLELGDSALYLCASSLGSRASNNSPLHFGNGTRLTVT.

For the CDR3, the DNA is TGTGCCAGCAGCTTTGCGGCAATACGCTCCTACAATGAGCAGTTCTTC. Translated, it gives CASSFAAIRSYNEQFF. The chain carries TRBV12-1 and TRBJ2-1; the table's D call, TRBD1, was not checked against the DNA. TRBV12-1 is reported as a pseudogene. The CDR3 loop spans 16 amino acids.

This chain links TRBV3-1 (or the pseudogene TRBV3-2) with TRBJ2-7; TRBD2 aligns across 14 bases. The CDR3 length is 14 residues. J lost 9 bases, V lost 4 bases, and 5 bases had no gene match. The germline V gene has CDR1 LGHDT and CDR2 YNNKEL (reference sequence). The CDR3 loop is CASSLGTSGRGQYF. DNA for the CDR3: TGTGCCAGCAGCCTTGGGACTAGCGGGAGAGGGCAGTACTTC.

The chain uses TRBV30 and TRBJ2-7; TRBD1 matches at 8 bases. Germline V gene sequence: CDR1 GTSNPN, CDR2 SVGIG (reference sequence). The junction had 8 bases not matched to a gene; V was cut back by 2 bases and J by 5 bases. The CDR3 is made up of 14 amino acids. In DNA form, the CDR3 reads TGTGCCTGGAGTTCAGGGGGCGAGACAGACGAGCAGTACTTC. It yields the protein CAWSSGGETDEQYF.

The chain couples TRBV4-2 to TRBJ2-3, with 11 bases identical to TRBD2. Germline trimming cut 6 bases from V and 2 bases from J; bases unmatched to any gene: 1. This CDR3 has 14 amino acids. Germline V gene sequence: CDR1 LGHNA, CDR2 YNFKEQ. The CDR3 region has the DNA TGTGCCAGCAGGGGACTAGCGGTCACAGATACGCAGTATTTT. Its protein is CASRGLAVTDTQYF.

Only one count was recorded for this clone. CDR3 DNA: TGTGCCAGTAGCATACCGGGACCGCCCGGCGAGCAGTACTTC. Amino acids: CASSIPGPPGEQYF. The rearrangement joins TRBV19 to TRBJ2-7; possibly TRBD1 or TRBD2 for D (5 bases each). The CDR3 is 14 residues long. Germline CDR1 and CDR2: LNHDA and SQIVND (reference sequence). Trimming removed 6 bases at V and 6 bases at J, with 18 bases between.

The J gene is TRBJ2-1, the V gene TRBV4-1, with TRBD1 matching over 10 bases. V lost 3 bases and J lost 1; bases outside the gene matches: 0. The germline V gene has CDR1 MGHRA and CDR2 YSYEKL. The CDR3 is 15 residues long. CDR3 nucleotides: TGCGCCAGCAGCCAGGGACAGGGGTCCTACAATGAGCAGTTCTTC. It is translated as CASSQGQGSYNEQFF.

In nucleotides, the CDR3 is TGTGCCAGCGCGAATGGAGCGGGGGTCCAAGAGACCCAGTACTTC. It is translated as CASANGAGVQETQYF. The V gene is TRBV7-3, the J gene TRBJ2-5, with 8 bases aligning to TRBD2. The germline CDR1 and CDR2 sequences are SGHTA and FQGTGA. V lost 8 bases and J lost 1; bases outside the gene matches: 9. The CDR3 consists of 15 residues.